The rows below give T cell receptor beta chains drawn from one sample of a study of cytomegalovirus exposure and HLA in healthy donors. The table came from immunoSEQ multiplex PCR; TCRdb's copy has only in-frame clones and leaves some out. The sample carries 200,000 or so clones, more than 85% recorded once. Sequenced material: PBMCs. These receptor sequences come from a girl in the first two years of life in good health and CMV-seronegative. Both conserved end residues are part of each CDR3. D genes are given only for firm matches. Size tells how often a clone was seen (once, few, many) or the class of an expanded clone, and some rows leave it out.

v_call	clone_size	d_call	j_call	cdr3_nt	cdr3_aa
TRBV6-1	NA	NA	TRBJ1-5	TGTGCCAGCAGTGCGTTAGAACGTTATAGCAATCAGCCCCAGCATTTT	CASSALERYSNQPQHF
TRBV5-1	NA	NA	TRBJ2-3	TGCGCCAGCCGCGAGGCCCCCACTGGCCGGGACACAGATACGCAGTATTTT	CASREAPTGRDTDTQYF
TRBV10-3	NA	TRBD1	TRBJ2-7	TGTGCCATCAGGGGGGGGACAGGGACGTACGAGCAGTACTTC	CAIRGGTGTYEQYF
TRBV5-8	NA	TRBD2	TRBJ2-3	TGTGCCAGCAGCTTATCGGGAGGGGGCACAGATACGCAGTATTTT	CASSLSGGGTDTQYF
TRBV7-3	once	NA	TRBJ2-7	TGTGCCAGCAGCCCCGGGGGATCCTACGAGCAGTACTTC	CASSPGGSYEQYF
TRBV5-1	few	TRBD2	TRBJ2-3	TGCGCCAGCAGCCCAGCGGGGGGCACAGATACGCAGTATTTT	CASSPAGGTDTQYF
TRBV9	NA	NA	TRBJ2-1	TGTGCCAGCAGCGTACAGGGGTTGGGCTACAATGAGCAGTTCTTC	CASSVQGLGYNEQFF
TRBV11-2	NA	NA	TRBJ2-7	TGTGCCAGCAGACGACGATGGGGGGAGTCGGCCCTCGAGCAGTACTTC	CASRRRWGESALEQYF
TRBV6-1	once	NA	TRBJ1-1	TGTGCCAGCGGCCTTGAAGCTTTCTTT	CASGLEAFF
TRBV9	NA	TRBD2	TRBJ2-3	TGTGCCAGCAGCGTAGGGGGGACTAGTTACACAGATACGCAGTATTTT	CASSVGGTSYTDTQYF
TRBV6-5	NA	NA	TRBJ2-7	TGTGCCAGCAGCGACGAGGCGAACGAGCAGTACTTC	CASSDEANEQYF
TRBV2	NA	TRBD2	TRBJ2-3	TGTGCCACCGGGACTAGCGGAAGCACAGATACGCAGTATTTT	CATGTSGSTDTQYF
TRBV9	once	NA	TRBJ2-2	TGTGCCAGCAGCGTTAGTTCGAACACCGGGGAGCTGTTTTTT	CASSVSSNTGELFF
TRBV19	NA	NA	TRBJ2-6	TGTGCCAGTAGTAGGCCCGCCCTCTCACCTGGGGCCAACGTCCTGACTTTC	CASSRPALSPGANVLTF
TRBV9	NA	TRBD1	TRBJ1-2	TGTGCCAGCCGACGGACAGGGGGCTATGGCTACACCTTC	CASRRTGGYGYTF
TRBV10-3	NA	TRBD2	TRBJ2-1	TGTGCCGCCACTAGCGGAGTTAACAATGAGCAGTTCTTC	CAATSGVNNEQFF
TRBV4-1	once	NA	TRBJ1-5	TGCGCCAGCAGCCGGACAGACAATCAGCCCCAGCATTTT	CASSRTDNQPQHF
TRBV5-5	NA	NA	TRBJ2-3	TGTGCCAGCAGCTTAACTAGGTCAAGGGATACGCAGTATTTT	CASSLTRSRDTQYF
TRBV4-1	NA	NA	TRBJ2-7	TGCGCCAGCAGTAAAATGGACAGTACCTACGAGCAGTACTTC	CASSKMDSTYEQYF
TRBV6-5	NA	TRBD1	TRBJ2-5	TGTGCCAGCAGTTACTCGAGACAGGGGGAGACCCAGTACTTC	CASSYSRQGETQYF
TRBV4-3	NA	NA	TRBJ1-6	TGCGCCAGCAGCGCACGAACAGTAGACTCACCCCTCCACTTT	CASSARTVDSPLHF
TRBV18	NA	TRBD1	TRBJ1-5	TGTGCCAGCTCACCAGCAGGGGGTCAGCCCCAGCATTTT	CASSPAGGQPQHF
TRBV9	NA	NA	TRBJ2-1	TGTGCCAGCAGCGTATTTGTAGCGGCATACAATGAGCAGTTCTTC	CASSVFVAAYNEQFF
TRBV5-4	NA	TRBD1	TRBJ1-2	TGTGCCAGCAGCTCGGGACAGGGAGGCGACTATGGCTACACCTTC	CASSSGQGGDYGYTF
TRBV18	once	TRBD1	TRBJ2-7	TGTGCCAGCTCACCCGGACAGGGGGCCAACGAGCAGTACTTC	CASSPGQGANEQYF
TRBV21-1	few	NA	TRBJ2-5	TGTGCCAGCAGCAAAGGGGCCGGGAGCGGACGAGAGACCCAGTACTTC	CASSKGAGSGRETQYF
TRBV7-6	NA	NA	TRBJ2-5	TGTGCCAGCACCCCTTCCGGGGTGGTGGGAGAGACCCAGTACTTC	CASTPSGVVGETQYF
TRBV27	NA	TRBD1	TRBJ2-7	TGTGCCAGCACCCCATCACGGGACAGGGTATACGAGCAGTACTTC	CASTPSRDRVYEQYF
TRBV18	NA	TRBD1	TRBJ2-2	TGTGCCAGCTCAGGATACAGGGGATACGACACCGGGGAGCTGTTTTTT	CASSGYRGYDTGELFF